This TCR beta chain was captured in a study of OX40 agonist ivuxolimab in advanced cancers. The assay was immunoSEQ multiplex PCR, and TCRdb's table has in-frame clones only and misses some. Of roughly 86,000 clones listed, 80% to 90% are singletons. The CDR3 runs to 15 residues. CDR1 and CDR2 (germline): SGHRS, YFSETQ. The ends lost 4 bases at V and 5 bases at J; junction bases unmatched: 4. The specimen comprised CD4+ or CD8+ T cells sorted from blood, sampled in a trial of the OX40 agonist ivuxolimab. V and J are TRBV5-1 and TRBJ2-1; 12 nucleotides line up with TRBD2. The TCR comes from an adult with an advanced solid tumor such as melanoma, head and neck, liver or kidney cancer. In DNA, the CDR3 is TGCGCCAGCAGCCTAGCGGGGGGGCCGGACAATGAGCAGTTCTTC. Amino acid sequence: CASSLAGGPDNEQFF.